This T cell receptor beta chain was recovered during a study of CD8 T cells in ankylosing spondylitis. General study results and limits: Typical of ankylosing spondylitis blood, it appeared, was a TCR beta motif of 7 or 8 highly homologous variants. Relatively rare in peripheral blood, disease-linked clones were also CD8+. Earlier authors reported some of these motif variants in reactive arthritis synovial fluid and blood. Reported data indicate significant enrichment of disease-linked clones within matched ankylosing spondylitis synovial fluid.

Construction of TCR beta libraries was performed using quantitative 5'-RACE with molecular barcodes. TCRdb passed the 5' RACE reads through MiXCR, listing each CDR3 protein once. Of a few hundred thousand distinct CDR3 sequences listed, roughly 18% are singletons. This clonotype was detected a few times. What it binds is not known. CDR1 and CDR2 from the germline V gene are SEHNR and FQNEAQ (reference sequence). The CDR3 length is 17 residues. J gave up 2 bases and V 0 bases, and 5 bases lay outside the gene matches. Sequences were obtained from blood, either unsorted or a sorted T cell fraction (not recorded which). The genes are TRBV7-9 and TRBJ1-5; TRBD1 matches 9 bases. The source is a male donor with ankylosing spondylitis. The CDR3 DNA reads as TGTGCCAGCAGCTTAGCTACAGGGGGCATGGGCAATCAGCCCCAGCATTTT. It translates to CASSLATGGMGNQPQHF.